These 6 T cell receptor beta chains were sequenced from one sample in a study of T cell repertoires in cytomegalovirus infection. From the reads, TCRdb called clonotypes with MiXCR, one entry per CDR3 protein. The sample consists of approximately 990,000 distinct CDR3 sequences, approximately 31% of them appearing once. The antigens of these receptors remain unknown. Here the sequenced sample was cultured CD8+ T cells from PBMCs, taken from culture after CMV antigen stimulation. These receptors came from a human donor in good health (CMV status not recorded). Some clones in this sample may be carry-over from other donors' samples.

V is TRBV10-3 and J is TRBJ2-2; tentatively, D is TRBD1 (6 bases). This CDR3 has 15 amino acids. Trimming took off 5 bases at V and 2 bases at J, with 12 bases between the two ends. Germline V gene lookup returns CDR1 ENHRY and CDR2 SYGVKD. CDR3 loop: CAISTDRSNTGELFF. The CDR3 region has the DNA TGTGCCATCAGTACCGACAGGTCCAACACCGGGGAGCTGTTTTTT.

As regards this clonotype: An end of the junction does not agree with germline; a read error may underlie this. The chain couples TRBV7-6 to TRBJ2-1; D may be TRBD1 or TRBD2 (5 bases each). The CDR3 is 15 amino acids. The germline gives CDR1 SGHVS, CDR2 FNYEAQ. CDR3 bases: TGTACCAGCAGCCTTGGGGGATCCACCTACAATGAGCAGTTCTTC. Amino acid sequence: CTSSLGGSTYNEQFF.

The rearrangement links TRBV29-1 to TRBJ1-5; D is undetermined. Germline V gene sequence: CDR1 SQVTM, CDR2 ANQGSEA. This CDR3 is built from 11 residues. V lost 4 bases, J lost 1 base, and 2 bases lay in between. The CDR3 region is CSVGSNQPQHF. Here the CDR3 DNA reads TGCAGCGTTGGGAGCAATCAGCCCCAGCATTTT.

This clonotype came up a few times. This chain links TRBV20-1 with TRBJ2-3; perhaps TRBD1 as D (5 bases). The germline gives CDR1 DFQATT, CDR2 SNEGSKA (reference sequence). V lost 0 bases, J lost 0 bases, and 22 bases lay in between. The CDR3 has 19 amino acids. In DNA, the CDR3 is TGCAGTGCTAGAGATCTCAGGGATCTTGGCTCAACTAGCACAGATACGCAGTATTTT. This encodes CSARDLRDLGSTSTDTQYF.

V is TRBV27 and J is TRBJ2-1, with D perhaps matching TRBD1 (6 bases). CDR3 length: 16 residues. The ends were cut back, 5 bases at V and 6 bases at J, with 20 bases in the middle. CDR1 is MNHEY and CDR2 is SMNVEV in the germline V gene (reference sequence). CDR3 sequence: CASSPAPHRVSNEQFF. CDR3 DNA: TGTGCCAGCAGTCCAGCCCCACACAGGGTCAGCAATGAGCAGTTCTTC.

This CDR3 is CASSRTGMIGYTF. The CDR3 DNA is TGTGCCAGCAGTCGGACAGGGATGATAGGCTACACCTTC. The chain carries TRBV12-3 or TRBV12-4 and TRBJ1-2, with TRBD1 matching 8 bases. The J segment lost 8 bases and the V segment lost 5 bases, leaving 7 bases of the junction unmatched. There are 13 residues in the CDR3.